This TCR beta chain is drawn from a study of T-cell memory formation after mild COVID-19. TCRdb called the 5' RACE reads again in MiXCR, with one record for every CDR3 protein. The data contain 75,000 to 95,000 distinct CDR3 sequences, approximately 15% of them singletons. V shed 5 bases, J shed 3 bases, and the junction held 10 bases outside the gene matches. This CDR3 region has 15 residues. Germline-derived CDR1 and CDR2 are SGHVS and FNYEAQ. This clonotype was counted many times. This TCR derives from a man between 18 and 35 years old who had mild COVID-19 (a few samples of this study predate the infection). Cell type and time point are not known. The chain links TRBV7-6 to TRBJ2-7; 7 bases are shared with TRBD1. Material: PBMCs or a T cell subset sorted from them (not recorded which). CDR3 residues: CASSRNLGTDYEQYF. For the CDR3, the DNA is TGTGCCAGCAGCCGTAATCTCGGGACAGACTACGAGCAGTACTTC.